Below are 18 T cell receptor beta chains sequenced from a single sample in a study of CD8+ T cells in alopecia areata. Treatment in this sample: oral pan-JAK inhibitor, 5-10 mg twice daily. cDNA reverse transcribed from extracted RNA served as the sequencing template. TCRdb's table, derived via immunoSEQ multiplex PCR, lists solely in-frame clones and lacks some. The repertoire consists of some 110,000 clones, with less than 75% occurring once and the leading ten covering more than 25%. Material: CD8+ T cells sorted from blood, obtained at week 4, from a patient treated with tofacitinib. Receptors were obtained from a human donor with alopecia areata.

The chain joins TRBV6-5 to TRBJ2-7, with D possibly being TRBD2 (5 bases). This CDR3 spans 12 amino acids. Germline CDR1 MNHEY, CDR2 SVGAGI. Deletions cut 1 base from V and 6 bases from J, with 7 bases between. The CDR3 region is CASSYLGSEQYF. In nucleotides, the CDR3 is TGTGCCAGCAGTTACTTGGGGAGCGAGCAGTACTTC.

V and J are TRBV29-1 and TRBJ2-7, with unresolved D. Germline V gene lookup returns CDR1 SQVTM and CDR2 ANQGSEA. V lost 1 base, J lost 0 bases, and 7 bases lay in between. The CDR3 totals 13 residues. The CDR3 DNA sequence: TGCAGCGTTGAAGCGGTGAACTCCTACGAGCAGTACTTC. Translated: CSVEAVNSYEQYF.

The chain carries TRBV7-8 and TRBJ1-2, with D hard to call. CDR3 size: 15 residues. V was cut by 3 bases and J by 7 bases, with 18 bases left in between. CDR1 SGHVS and CDR2 FQNEAQ come from the germline V gene. DNA for the CDR3: TGTGCCAGCAGCTTTCTAGACCCCTCTCCGTTTGGCTACACCTTC. As protein: CASSFLDPSPFGYTF.

The rearrangement uses TRBV5-1 and TRBJ2-5; D unclear. The CDR3 runs 11 residues. V lost 4 bases, J lost 1 base, and 2 bases lay in between. Germline values: CDR1 SGHRS, CDR2 YFSETQ. CDR3 loop: CASSPQETQYF. In nucleotides, the CDR3 is TGCGCCAGCAGCCCCCAAGAGACCCAGTACTTC.

This clone has more than one count but fewer than ten. The rearrangement uses TRBV28 and TRBJ1-2, with a possible D match to TRBD1 (5 bases). The germline V gene encodes CDR1 MDHEN and CDR2 SYDVKM. V dropped 5 bases and J dropped 4 bases, with 11 bases sitting between them. The CDR3 has 13 residues. The DNA of the CDR3 is TGTGCCAGCAGTCTTGGGGGGGTCTATGGCTACACCTTC. This sequence encodes CASSLGGVYGYTF.

The chain is built from TRBV5-1 and TRBJ2-1, with TRBD2 matching 11 bases. V shed 4 bases and J 7 bases; nucleotides not matched to a gene: 19. Germline-derived CDR1 and CDR2 are SGHRS and YFSETQ. This CDR3 is built from 19 residues. The CDR3 sequence is CASSRPMILAGAPWNEQFF. The CDR3 bases are TGCGCCAGCAGCCGCCCAATGATACTAGCGGGGGCCCCTTGGAATGAGCAGTTCTTC. The full variable domain, with the rest looked up from reference TRBV5-1 and TRBJ2-1, is KAGVTQTPRYLIKTRGQQVTLSCSPISGHRSVSWYQQTPGQGLQFLFEYFSETQRNKGNFPGRFSGRQFSNSRSEMNVSTLELGDSALYLCASSRPMILAGAPWNEQFFGPGTRLTVL.

The chain combines TRBV29-1 with TRBJ2-7; D possibly corresponds to TRBD1 (5 bases). The germline gives CDR1 SQVTM, CDR2 ANQGSEA. The CDR3 runs to 13 residues. V gave up 3 bases and J gave up 0 bases, with 9 bases separating them. The CDR3 sequence is CSVDNDSSYEQYF. The CDR3 bases are TGCAGCGTTGATAACGACAGCTCCTACGAGCAGTACTTC.

The CDR3 bases are TGTGCCTGGATGACAGTCACCGGGGAGCTGTTTTTT. It codes for CAWMTVTGELFF. V is TRBV30 and J is TRBJ2-2; D may be TRBD1 (5 bases). The germline gives CDR1 GTSNPN, CDR2 SVGIG (reference sequence). Trimming removed 4 bases from V and 4 bases from J, with 7 bases in between. The CDR3 is 12 amino acids. Using reference TRBV30 and TRBJ2-2 for the parts outside the CDR3, the full variable domain is SQTIHQWPATLVQPVGSPLSLECTVEGTSNPNLYWYRQAAGRGLQLLFYSVGIGQISSEVPQNLSASRPQDRQFILSSKKLLLSDSGFYLCAWMTVTGELFFGEGSRLTVL.

This clone was found a few times. The V call is TRBV5-6, the J call TRBJ1-2, with D perhaps TRBD1 (5 bases). CDR1 is SGHDT, CDR2 YYEEEE, per germline. Trimming cost V 1 base and J 8 bases, with 12 bases left between them. The CDR3 runs to 13 residues. CDR3 DNA: TGTGCCAGCAGCTTGACAGGCCTTGTAGGCTACACCTTC. Protein: CASSLTGLVGYTF.

The gene calls are TRBV30 and TRBJ2-7, with unresolved D. The CDR3 is made up of 13 amino acids. Trimming took off 0 bases at V and 0 bases at J, with 6 bases between the two ends. Germline-derived CDR1 and CDR2 are GTSNPN and SVGIG (reference sequence). CDR3 amino acids: CAWSVGHSYEQYF. The CDR3 bases are TGTGCCTGGAGTGTAGGCCACTCCTACGAGCAGTACTTC.

This chain connects TRBV13 to TRBJ1-1; no clear D. Germline values: CDR1 PRHDT, CDR2 FYEKMQ (reference sequence). The CDR3 runs 16 residues. V lost 0 bases, J lost 5 bases, and 16 bases lay in between. CDR3 sequence: CASSLGQAGWGTEAFF. CDR3 nucleotide sequence: TGTGCCAGCAGCTTAGGCCAGGCGGGATGGGGAACTGAAGCTTTCTTT.

The chain carries TRBV4-1 and TRBJ2-7; D possibly matches TRBD1 or TRBD2 (6 bases each). In germline, CDR1 is MGHRA, CDR2 YSYEKL. V dropped 0 bases and J dropped 2 bases, with 20 bases sitting between them. This CDR3 has 18 residues. The DNA of the CDR3 is TGCGCCAGCAGCCAAGAGCGTATGGGGAGGACAGCTACCTACGAGCAGTACTTC. It codes for CASSQERMGRTATYEQYF.

This chain joins TRBV27 and TRBJ2-7, with D unclear. Deletions cut 6 bases from V and 2 bases from J, with 14 bases between. The CDR3 extends over 14 amino acids. Germline V gives CDR1 MNHEY, CDR2 SMNVEV (reference sequence). DNA for the CDR3: TGTGCCAGCAGCTCCCATGGACCAACCTACGAGCAGTACTTC. Its translation is CASSSHGPTYEQYF.

This chain connects TRBV2 to TRBJ2-7; the D is unclear. The CDR3 has 11 residues. V dropped 3 bases and J dropped 4 bases, with 4 bases sitting between them. Germline loops: CDR1 SNHLY, CDR2 FYNNEI. Written as DNA, the CDR3 is TGTGCCAGCAGTGAGCAATACGAGCAGTACTTC. Protein: CASSEQYEQYF.

The CDR3 DNA reads as TGTGCCTGGAGTGTGCAGGTGTCCTATGGCTACACCTTC. Protein sequence: CAWSVQVSYGYTF. The J gene is TRBJ1-2, the V gene TRBV30; no clear D. Per germline, CDR1 GTSNPN and CDR2 SVGIG (reference sequence). CDR3 length equals 13 residues. Deletions cut 0 bases from V and 4 bases from J, with 9 bases between.

CDR3 in DNA: TGTGCCTGGAGAGACAGCTTCCTCTATGGCTACACCTTC. Translated, it gives CAWRDSFLYGYTF. The V and J genes are TRBV30 and TRBJ1-2; possibly TRBD1 for D (5 bases). The CDR3 consists of 13 residues. V was pared by 3 bases and J by 4 bases, with 12 bases between. From germline, CDR1 is GTSNPN and CDR2 SVGIG (reference sequence).

The chain has TRBV4-1 and TRBJ1-6; D is perhaps TRBD1 (5 bases). V dropped 1 base and J dropped 6 bases, with 10 bases sitting between them. Germline V gene sequence: CDR1 MGHRA, CDR2 YSYEKL. The CDR3 runs 15 residues. CDR3 sequence reads: CASSQGTSGNSPLHF. CDR3 in DNA: TGCGCCAGCAGCCAAGGGACATCGGGTAATTCACCCCTCCACTTT.

This clone appeared a few times. The genes are TRBV29-1 and TRBJ2-3; the match to TRBD2 covers 8 bases. The V gene end was trimmed by 5 bases and the J gene end by 0 bases; junction bases not matched to a gene: 7. The CDR3 consists of 15 residues. Germline CDR1 and CDR2: SQVTM and ANQGSEA. The CDR3 reads CSVFGGAGSTDTQYF. In DNA form, the CDR3 reads TGCAGCGTTTTCGGGGGGGCGGGCAGCACAGATACGCAGTATTTT.